This T cell receptor beta chain is from a study of early T cells in non-severe SARS-CoV-2 infection. On the study more broadly: Bulk RNA isolated from unsorted whole blood underwent sequencing; chains were not paired. Findings and caveats of the study: VDJdb matching favored anti-spike CD8 responses, missing private and CD4 specificities.

Attached unique molecular identifiers marked individual cDNA molecules. TCRdb fed the 5' RACE reads into MiXCR, producing one record per CDR3 protein. The sample gives fewer than 100,000 distinct CDR3 sequences, over 9% of which show up once; roughly 4.7% is in the top ten. Germline V gene data show CDR1 as MNHEY and CDR2 as SVGAGI. Germline trimming cut 7 bases from V and 5 bases from J; bases unmatched to any gene: 8. This CDR3 has 15 amino acids. A word on this clonotype: As yet, its antigen is unknown.

The material sequenced was whole blood. The TCR was taken from an adult who was a healthcare worker with PCR-confirmed SARS-CoV-2 infection or an uninfected control (not recorded which). The chain combines TRBV6-5 with TRBJ1-6, with 7 nucleotides matching TRBD1. The CDR3 DNA is TGTGCCAGCAACCAGGGGGGGGTCCATAATTCACCCCTCCACTTT. It translates to CASNQGGVHNSPLHF.